Listed below are T cell receptor beta chains from one sample, sequenced in a study of spatial heterogeneity in lung cancer. Via MiXCR, TCRdb re-called the 5' RACE reads, giving one row per CDR3 protein. This table holds 20,000 to 25,000 distinct CDR3 sequences, around 9.6% found once. The sequences come from PBMCs, collected at follow-up. The receptors originated from a male donor with early-stage non-small cell lung cancer. The CDR3 runs from the conserved cysteine through the conserved F or W. A D gene is named only where the DNA matches it firmly. Expanded clones get a size class; other rows say once, few or many, or leave the size out.

>-|TRBJ1-1|TRBV27|TRBD1
CASRKGQGTTNTEAFF
TGTGCCAGCCGCAAGGGACAGGGGACAACGAACACTGAAGCTTTCTTT
>-|TRBJ2-3|TRBV7-9|-
CASSLKGDTQYF
TGTGCCAGCAGCTTGAAGGGAGATACGCAGTATTTT
>-|TRBJ2-7|TRBV7-9|-
CASSLAVSYEQYF
TGTGCCAGCAGCTTGGCGGTCTCCTACGAGCAGTACTTC
>many|TRBJ2-3|TRBV4-2|-
CASSQEQGFYF
TGTGCCAGCAGCCAAGAACAGGGCTTCTATTTT
>-|TRBJ2-1|TRBV29-1|-
CSVERDTPNEQFF
TGCAGCGTTGAACGGGACACCCCCAATGAGCAGTTCTTC
>many|TRBJ2-7|TRBV4-2|-
CASSQDEADFYEQYF
TGTGCCAGCAGCCAAGATGAGGCAGATTTCTACGAGCAGTACTTC
>many|TRBJ1-1|TRBV4-1|-
CASSYTWIAESTEAFF
TGCGCCAGCAGCTATACATGGATCGCGGAGAGCACTGAAGCTTTCTTT
>-|TRBJ1-1|TRBV28|TRBD1
CASSKSGTGYIAEAFF
TGTGCCAGCAGTAAGTCCGGGACAGGGTATATCGCTGAAGCTTTCTTT
>few|TRBJ2-3|TRBV28|-
CASSLIAGTDTQYF
TGTGCCAGCAGTTTAATTGCCGGCACAGATACGCAGTATTTT
>many|TRBJ2-7|TRBV20-1|TRBD1
CSAQRGRSLSYEQYF
TGCAGTGCTCAAAGGGGGCGGTCTTTATCCTACGAGCAGTACTTC
>few|TRBJ2-3|TRBV7-8|-
CASSLNPSTDTQYF
TGTGCCAGCAGCTTAAATCCTAGCACAGATACGCAGTATTTT
>few|TRBJ1-6|TRBV30|TRBD1
CAWATGQGNSPLHF
TGTGCCTGGGCCACGGGACAGGGAAATTCACCCCTCCACTTT
>many|TRBJ1-6|TRBV10-3|-
CAISEATGLESPLHF
TGTGCCATCAGTGAGGCGACTGGACTTGAGTCACCCCTCCACTTT
>many|TRBJ1-1|TRBV7-2|-
CASSLAADSLEAFF
TGTGCCAGCAGCTTAGCAGCCGACAGCTTAGAAGCTTTCTTT
>many|TRBJ1-1|TRBV4-3|-
CASSQDMTGATEAFF
TGCGCCAGCAGCCAAGATATGACAGGAGCAACTGAAGCTTTCTTT
>-|TRBJ1-5|TRBV3-1|-
CASSPGRTNQPQHF
TGTGCCAGCAGCCCTGGACGGACCAATCAGCCCCAGCATTTT
>-|TRBJ1-2|TRBV30|-
CAWSPIGYTF
TGTGCCTGGAGCCCTATCGGCTACACCTTC
>many|TRBJ2-7|TRBV29-1|TRBD1
CSVEAGQGFYEQYF
TGCAGCGTTGAGGCGGGACAGGGCTTCTACGAGCAGTACTTC
>few|TRBJ2-3|TRBV28|TRBD2
CASSSGTIYTDTQYF
TGTGCCAGCAGTTCGGGGACTATCTACACAGATACGCAGTATTTT
>-|TRBJ2-4|TRBV4-3|-
CASSQGPWGGTKNIQYF
TGCGCCAGCAGCCAAGGGCCATGGGGCGGTACCAAAAACATTCAGTACTTC